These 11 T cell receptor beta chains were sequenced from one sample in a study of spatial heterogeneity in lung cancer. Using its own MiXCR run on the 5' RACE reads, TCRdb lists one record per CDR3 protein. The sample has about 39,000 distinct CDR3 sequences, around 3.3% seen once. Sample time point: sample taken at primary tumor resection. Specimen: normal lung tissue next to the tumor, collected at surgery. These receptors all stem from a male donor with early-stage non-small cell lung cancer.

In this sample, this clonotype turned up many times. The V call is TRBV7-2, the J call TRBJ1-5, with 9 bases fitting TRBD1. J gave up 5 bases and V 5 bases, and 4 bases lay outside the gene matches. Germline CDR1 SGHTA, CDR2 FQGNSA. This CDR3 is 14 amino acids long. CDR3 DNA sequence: TGTGCCAGCAGCCTGGGACAGGGTTATCAGCCCCAGCATTTT. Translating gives CASSLGQGYQPQHF.

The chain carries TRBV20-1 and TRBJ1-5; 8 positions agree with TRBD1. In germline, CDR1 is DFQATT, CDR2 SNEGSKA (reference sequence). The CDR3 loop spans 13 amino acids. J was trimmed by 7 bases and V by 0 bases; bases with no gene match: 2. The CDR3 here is CSARDRGQQPQHF. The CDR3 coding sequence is TGCAGTGCTAGAGACAGGGGGCAACAGCCCCAGCATTTT.

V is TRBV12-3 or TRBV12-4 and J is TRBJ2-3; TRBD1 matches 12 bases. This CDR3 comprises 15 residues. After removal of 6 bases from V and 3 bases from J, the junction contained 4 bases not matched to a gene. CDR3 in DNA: TGTGCCAGCAGGGGACAGGGGGCGTCGACAGATACGCAGTATTTT. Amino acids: CASRGQGASTDTQYF.

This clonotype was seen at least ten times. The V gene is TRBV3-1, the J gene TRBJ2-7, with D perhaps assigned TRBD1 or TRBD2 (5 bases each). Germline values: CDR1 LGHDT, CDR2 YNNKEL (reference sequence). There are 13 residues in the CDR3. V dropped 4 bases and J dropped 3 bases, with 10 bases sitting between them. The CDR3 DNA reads TGTGCCAGCAGCCTTCCGGGGCGCTACGAGCAGTACTTC. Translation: CASSLPGRYEQYF.

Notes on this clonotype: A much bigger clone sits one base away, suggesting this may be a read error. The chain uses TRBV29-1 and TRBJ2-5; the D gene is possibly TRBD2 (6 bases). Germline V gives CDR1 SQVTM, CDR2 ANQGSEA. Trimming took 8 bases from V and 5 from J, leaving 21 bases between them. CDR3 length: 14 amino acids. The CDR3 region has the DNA TGCAGCACCGCGGGGTCCTCCGCGGGGGAGACCCAGTACTTC. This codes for CSTAGSSAGETQYF.

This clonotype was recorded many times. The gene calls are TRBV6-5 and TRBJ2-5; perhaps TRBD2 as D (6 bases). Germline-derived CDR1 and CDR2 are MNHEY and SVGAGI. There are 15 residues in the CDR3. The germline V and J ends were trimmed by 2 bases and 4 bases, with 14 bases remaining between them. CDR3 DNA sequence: TGTGCCAGCAGTTACGAAGGCGGGGTCGGAGAGACCCAGTACTTC. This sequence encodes CASSYEGGVGETQYF.

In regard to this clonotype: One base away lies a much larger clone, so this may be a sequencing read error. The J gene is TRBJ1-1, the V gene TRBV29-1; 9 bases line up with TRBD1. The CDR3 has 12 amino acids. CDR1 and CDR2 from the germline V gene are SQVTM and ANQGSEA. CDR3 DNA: TGCAGCGGTGAACAGGGGGCGACCAAAGCTTTCTTT. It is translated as CSGEQGATKAFF.

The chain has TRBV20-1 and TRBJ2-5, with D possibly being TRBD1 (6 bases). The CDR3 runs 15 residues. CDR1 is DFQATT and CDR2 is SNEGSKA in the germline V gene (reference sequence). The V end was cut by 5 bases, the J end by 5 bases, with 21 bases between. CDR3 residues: CSAFSLKGVGETQYF. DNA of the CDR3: TGCAGTGCTTTTAGTCTCAAGGGGGTCGGGGAGACCCAGTACTTC.

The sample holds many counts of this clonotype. The CDR3: CASSYRLAGIANTGELFF. DNA for the CDR3: TGTGCCAGCAGTTACCGGCTAGCGGGGATCGCGAACACCGGGGAGCTGTTTTTT. The V call is TRBV6-6, the J call TRBJ2-2, with TRBD2 matching over 9 bases. The CDR3 totals 18 residues. Germline CDR1 is MNHNY and CDR2 is SVGAGI (reference sequence). With 2 bases clipped from V and 0 bases from J, the junction kept 7 bases outside the gene matches.

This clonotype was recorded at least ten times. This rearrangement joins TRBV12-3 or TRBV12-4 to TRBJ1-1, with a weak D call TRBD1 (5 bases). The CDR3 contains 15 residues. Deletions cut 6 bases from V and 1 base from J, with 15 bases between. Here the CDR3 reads CASSSSVGANTEAFF. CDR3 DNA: TGTGCCAGCAGCTCAAGCGTAGGGGCGAACACTGAAGCTTTCTTT.

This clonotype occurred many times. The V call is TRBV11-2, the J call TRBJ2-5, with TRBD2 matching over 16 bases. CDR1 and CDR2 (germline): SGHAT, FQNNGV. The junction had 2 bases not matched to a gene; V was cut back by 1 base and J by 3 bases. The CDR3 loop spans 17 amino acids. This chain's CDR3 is CASSLGGTSGGEETQYF. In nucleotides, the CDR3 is TGTGCCAGCAGCTTAGGAGGGACTAGCGGGGGGGAAGAGACCCAGTACTTC.